This is a list of T cell receptor beta chains from one sample in a study of blood T cell repertoires in COVID-19. Using immunoSEQ multiplex PCR, the repertoire was profiled, and TCRdb retains in-frame clones only, with some absent. Of roughly 140,000 clones listed, about 88% are singletons. The sequenced sample was peripheral blood. The receptor set was obtained from a woman aged 60-75 years with COVID-19, enrolled during active disease. Both conserved end residues are part of each CDR3. A D gene is named only where the DNA matches it firmly. The size entry is marked missing in some rows and otherwise reads once, few, many or a size class.

CDR3: CASSFRRADTQYF; DNA: TGTGCCAGCAGCTTCCGGAGGGCAGATACGCAGTATTTT; J: TRBJ2-3; V: TRBV7-6; D: .; size: .
CDR3: CASSPRGANVLTF; DNA: TGTGCCAGCAGCCCCCGTGGGGCCAACGTCCTGACTTTC; J: TRBJ2-6; V: TRBV5-6; D: .; size: .
CDR3: CASSQAGGETQYF; DNA: TGTGCCAGCAGCCAAGCAGGGGGCGAGACCCAGTACTTC; J: TRBJ2-5; V: TRBV3-1/TRBV3-2; D: TRBD1; size: .
CDR3: CASSLVAGATEAFF; DNA: TGCGCCAGCAGCTTGGTGGCCGGAGCCACTGAAGCTTTCTTT; J: TRBJ1-1; V: TRBV5-1; D: .; size: .
CDR3: CASSPAGASATNEKLFF; DNA: TGTGCCAGCAGCCCAGCGGGGGCTTCTGCAACTAATGAAAAACTGTTTTTT; J: TRBJ1-4; V: TRBV3-1/TRBV3-2; D: .; size: .
CDR3: CASSHSGGAGTEAFF; DNA: TGTGCCAGCAGCCATTCAGGGGGCGCGGGCACTGAAGCTTTCTTT; J: TRBJ1-1; V: TRBV11-1; D: TRBD1; size: .
CDR3: CASSLGQGLYNEQFF; DNA: TGTGCCAGCAGCTTGGGACAGGGTTTATACAATGAGCAGTTCTTC; J: TRBJ2-1; V: TRBV11-2; D: TRBD1; size: .
CDR3: CASGTVSYNEQFF; DNA: TGCGCCAGTGGGACAGTCTCCTACAATGAGCAGTTCTTC; J: TRBJ2-1; V: TRBV5-1; D: TRBD1; size: few
CDR3: CASSIPPRNEQFF; DNA: TGTGCCAGTAGTATACCCCCCAGGAATGAGCAGTTCTTC; J: TRBJ2-1; V: TRBV19; D: .; size: .
CDR3: CASRPQEGADTEAFF; DNA: TGTGCCAGCAGGCCTCAGGAGGGTGCTGACACTGAAGCTTTCTTT; J: TRBJ1-1; V: TRBV2; D: .; size: .
CDR3: CAISKDRVEPQHF; DNA: TGTGCCATCAGCAAGGACAGGGTTGAGCCCCAGCATTTT; J: TRBJ1-5; V: TRBV10-3; D: TRBD1; size: .
CDR3: CASSLIGTSGTYEQYF; DNA: TGTGCCAGCAGCCTCATTGGGACTAGCGGGACCTACGAGCAGTACTTC; J: TRBJ2-7; V: TRBV7-2; D: TRBD2; size: .
CDR3: CASSPPTDRYTF; DNA: TGTGCCAGCTCACCACCAACAGACCGCTACACCTTC; J: TRBJ1-2; V: TRBV18; D: .; size: .
CDR3: CAISELGQGFMNTEAFF; DNA: TGTGCCATCAGTGAGTTGGGACAGGGGTTCATGAACACTGAAGCTTTCTTT; J: TRBJ1-1; V: TRBV10-3; D: TRBD1; size: .
CDR3: CASSPPGVLGGSPLHF; DNA: TGTGCCAGCAGCCCCCCAGGGGTTTTAGGTGGTTCACCCCTCCACTTT; J: TRBJ1-6; V: TRBV5-6; D: .; size: .
CDR3: CASSYGAAEAFF; DNA: TGTGCCAGCAGTTACGGAGCGGCTGAAGCTTTCTTT; J: TRBJ1-1; V: TRBV6-5; D: .; size: .
CDR3: CASSLEGGRRETQYF; DNA: TGCGCCAGCAGCTTGGAAGGGGGCAGGAGGGAGACCCAGTACTTC; J: TRBJ2-5; V: TRBV5-1; D: TRBD1; size: .
CDR3: CASSQRLGAGESSVEQYF; DNA: TGTGCCAGCAGCCAAAGACTCGGTGCGGGAGAGTCGTCAGTCGAGCAGTACTTC; J: TRBJ2-7; V: TRBV3-1/TRBV3-2; D: TRBD2; size: .
CDR3: CASSLGEVYGYTF; DNA: TGTGCCAGCAGCTTAGGAGAGGTCTATGGCTACACCTTC; J: TRBJ1-2; V: TRBV7-8; D: .; size: few
CDR3: CASSSPGQGAGYTF; DNA: TGTGCCAGCAGCAGTCCGGGACAGGGGGCGGGCTACACCTTC; J: TRBJ1-2; V: TRBV3-1/TRBV3-2; D: TRBD1; size: .
CDR3: CASSLGGPNYGYTF; DNA: TGCGCCAGCAGCTTGGGGGGGCCAAACTATGGCTACACCTTC; J: TRBJ1-2; V: TRBV5-1; D: .; size: .
CDR3: CAWSALTRAPTDTQYF; DNA: TGTGCCTGGAGTGCCCTAACCAGGGCCCCTACAGATACGCAGTATTTT; J: TRBJ2-3; V: TRBV30; D: .; size: few
CDR3: CASSQGGPGYTF; DNA: TGTGCCAGCAGCCAGGGGGGGCCTGGCTACACCTTC; J: TRBJ1-2; V: TRBV14; D: .; size: .
CDR3: CASSPFEGQGNSPLHF; DNA: TGTGCCAGCTCCCCTTTCGAAGGACAGGGCAATTCACCCCTCCACTTT; J: TRBJ1-6; V: TRBV18; D: TRBD1; size: .
CDR3: CASSDSGGGNYGYTF; DNA: TGTGCCAGCAGTGACTCAGGCGGGGGGAACTATGGCTACACCTTC; J: TRBJ1-2; V: TRBV6-4; D: .; size: .
CDR3: CASSSRDRDLNEQFF; DNA: TGTGCCAGCAGCTCCCGGGACAGGGATCTGAATGAGCAGTTCTTC; J: TRBJ2-1; V: TRBV5-4; D: TRBD1; size: .
CDR3: CASSHTGTGGAGANVLTF; DNA: TGTGCCAGCAGCCACACCGGGACAGGGGGTGCTGGGGCCAACGTCCTGACTTTC; J: TRBJ2-6; V: TRBV3-1/TRBV3-2; D: TRBD1; size: .
CDR3: CASSRDSSGNTIYF; DNA: TGCGCCAGCAGCCGGGACAGCTCTGGAAACACCATATATTTT; J: TRBJ1-3; V: TRBV5-1; D: TRBD1; size: .
CDR3: CASSFFYGPLHF; DNA: TGTGCCAGCAGCTTTTTCTATGGACCCCTCCACTTT; J: TRBJ1-6; V: TRBV11-1; D: .; size: .
CDR3: CASRDRGNTEAFF; DNA: TGTGCCAGCAGGGACAGGGGGAACACTGAAGCTTTCTTT; J: TRBJ1-1; V: TRBV2; D: TRBD1; size: .
CDR3: CASSYDRADEKLFF; DNA: TGTGCCAGCAGTTACGACAGGGCAGATGAAAAACTGTTTTTT; J: TRBJ1-4; V: TRBV6-6; D: TRBD1; size: .
CDR3: CASSPSGRGSGANVLTF; DNA: TGTGCCAGCAGCCCCTCCGGACGGGGCTCTGGGGCCAACGTCCTGACTTTC; J: TRBJ2-6; V: TRBV5-6; D: .; size: .
CDR3: CATSREYRVTNEKLFF; DNA: TGTGCCACCAGCAGAGAATACAGGGTAACTAATGAAAAACTGTTTTTT; J: TRBJ1-4; V: TRBV15; D: .; size: .
CDR3: CASSISGRHYEQYF; DNA: TGTGCCAGTAGTATTAGCGGGAGGCACTACGAGCAGTACTTC; J: TRBJ2-7; V: TRBV19; D: TRBD2; size: few
CDR3: CASSSDRPSSYNSPLHF; DNA: TGTGCCAGCAGCTCGGACAGGCCGAGCTCCTATAATTCACCCCTCCACTTT; J: TRBJ1-6; V: TRBV3-1/TRBV3-2; D: TRBD1; size: .
CDR3: CASSFVNSPLHF; DNA: TGTGCCAGCAGCTTCGTAAATTCACCCCTCCACTTT; J: TRBJ1-6; V: TRBV7-6; D: .; size: .
CDR3: CASSPRGAKNIQYF; DNA: TGTGCCAGCAGCCCGCGGGGAGCCAAAAACATTCAGTACTTC; J: TRBJ2-4; V: TRBV6-2/TRBV6-3; D: .; size: .
CDR3: CASSPGTSGRDTQYF; DNA: TGCGCCAGCAGTCCCGGGACTAGCGGGAGAGATACGCAGTATTTT; J: TRBJ2-3; V: TRBV5-1; D: TRBD2; size: .
CDR3: CASSLNDGMNSPLHF; DNA: TGCGCCAGCAGCTTGAATGACGGGATGAATTCACCCCTCCACTTT; J: TRBJ1-6; V: TRBV5-1; D: .; size: .
CDR3: CASSFGQANTGELFF; DNA: TGTGCCAGCAGCTTTGGACAGGCGAACACCGGGGAGCTGTTTTTT; J: TRBJ2-2; V: TRBV11-2; D: TRBD1; size: few
CDR3: CASSLGRGQETQYF; DNA: TGTGCCAGCAGCTTAGGAAGGGGCCAAGAGACCCAGTACTTC; J: TRBJ2-5; V: TRBV13; D: .; size: .
CDR3: CASSQDPGGTSTDTQYF; DNA: TGTGCCAGCAGCCAAGATCCTGGGGGGACTAGCACAGATACGCAGTATTTT; J: TRBJ2-3; V: TRBV4-2; D: .; size: .
CDR3: CASSYGPNEQFF; DNA: TGTGCCAGCAGTTACGGGCCTAATGAGCAGTTCTTC; J: TRBJ2-1; V: TRBV6-6; D: .; size: .
CDR3: CASSYSAGVPSNYGYTF; DNA: TGTGCCAGCAGTTACTCGGCGGGGGTTCCATCGAACTATGGCTACACCTTC; J: TRBJ1-2; V: TRBV6-2/TRBV6-3; D: .; size: .
CDR3: CASSLPSGSYEQYF; DNA: TGTGCCAGCAGCTTACCTAGCGGGAGTTACGAGCAGTACTTC; J: TRBJ2-7; V: TRBV11-2; D: TRBD2; size: .
CDR3: CASRSGPGAQYF; DNA: TGTGCCAGCAGAAGCGGGCCCGGGGCCCAGTACTTC; J: TRBJ2-5; V: TRBV27; D: .; size: few
CDR3: CASSLGLRETQYF; DNA: TGTGCCAGCAGCTTAGGCCTGAGGGAGACCCAGTACTTC; J: TRBJ2-5; V: TRBV11-1; D: .; size: once
CDR3: CASSWGGTEAFF; DNA: TGTGCCAGCAGCTGGGGGGGGACTGAAGCTTTCTTT; J: TRBJ1-1; V: TRBV27; D: .; size: few
CDR3: CASSLTGGINEKLFF; DNA: TGTGCCAGCAGTTTAACAGGGGGGATTAATGAAAAACTGTTTTTT; J: TRBJ1-4; V: TRBV27; D: TRBD1; size: .
CDR3: CASALAPEQYF; DNA: TGCGCCAGTGCTCTGGCTCCCGAGCAGTACTTC; J: TRBJ2-7; V: TRBV5-1; D: .; size: .
CDR3: CASSPTWTVRNTIYF; DNA: TGTGCCAGCAGCCCCACCTGGACAGTAAGAAACACCATATATTTT; J: TRBJ1-3; V: TRBV7-2; D: .; size: .
CDR3: CASSLSGWGTDTQYF; DNA: TGCGCCAGCAGCTTGTCGGGGTGGGGCACAGATACGCAGTATTTT; J: TRBJ2-3; V: TRBV5-1; D: .; size: .
CDR3: CASSPRRGQAGELFF; DNA: TGTGCCAGCTCACCACGGAGGGGGCAAGCCGGGGAGCTGTTTTTT; J: TRBJ2-2; V: TRBV18; D: .; size: .
CDR3: CATSPRGAYGYTF; DNA: TGTGCCACCAGCCCGCGGGGGGCCTATGGCTACACCTTC; J: TRBJ1-2; V: TRBV15; D: .; size: .
CDR3: CAARGGHQYEQYF; DNA: TGTGCGGCGCGGGGAGGACACCAATACGAGCAGTACTTC; J: TRBJ2-7; V: TRBV2; D: .; size: .
CDR3: CASSLRTEAFF; DNA: TGTGCCAGCAGCCTCAGGACTGAAGCTTTCTTT; J: TRBJ1-1; V: TRBV3-1/TRBV3-2; D: .; size: once
CDR3: CASSLTGSSGVPYNEQFF; DNA: TGTGCCAGCAGCTTAACTGGGTCTAGCGGGGTCCCCTACAATGAGCAGTTCTTC; J: TRBJ2-1; V: TRBV7-3; D: TRBD2; size: .
CDR3: CAITSSGQGNSPLHF; DNA: TGTGCCATCACCTCGAGCGGACAGGGAAATTCACCCCTCCACTTT; J: TRBJ1-6; V: TRBV10-3; D: TRBD1; size: .